The next 11 T cell receptor beta chains were all read from a single sample in a study of early T cells in non-severe SARS-CoV-2 infection. TCRdb used MiXCR to reprocess the 5' RACE reads, holding one entry per CDR3 protein. Among over 60,000 distinct CDR3 sequences listed, 10% were seen once. The source was whole blood, collected at baseline. Every receptor here comes from an adult who was a healthcare worker with PCR-confirmed SARS-CoV-2 infection or an uninfected control (not recorded which).

In this sample, this clonotype turned up a few times. The chain couples TRBV14 to TRBJ1-4; no reliable D call. The CDR3 runs to 12 residues. Trimming pared 0 bases from V and 10 bases from J, leaving 6 bases between. Germline assignment: CDR1 SGHDN and CDR2 FVKESK. In DNA, the CDR3 is TGTGCCAGCAGCCAAGAAACGGTAAAACTGTTTTTT. Its protein product is CASSQETVKLFF.

The chain joins TRBV12-3 or TRBV12-4 to TRBJ2-1; tentative D call: TRBD2 (7 bases). The V and J ends lost 4 bases and 2 bases respectively, with 12 bases between them. CDR3 length: 15 residues. The CDR3 coding sequence is TGTGCCAGCAGTTCGGGGGGCGAGACCTACAATGAGCAGTTCTTC. Protein product: CASSSGGETYNEQFF.

The V gene is TRBV11-2, the J gene TRBJ2-2, with 10 bases aligning to TRBD1. With V trimmed by 5 bases and J by 2 bases, 2 bases remained unmatched. Germline V lookup: CDR1 SGHAT, CDR2 FQNNGV. The CDR3 is made up of 15 amino acids. CDR3 residues: CASSGDRGNTGELFF. The CDR3 DNA reads as TGTGCCAGCAGCGGGGACAGGGGAAACACCGGGGAGCTGTTTTTT.

This clonotype was picked up a small number of times. This chain links TRBV10-3 with TRBJ1-5; D ambiguous. Trimming removed 8 bases from V and 2 bases from J, with 10 bases in between. CDR3 size: 13 residues. Germline CDR1 and CDR2: ENHRY and SYGVKD. The CDR3 nucleotides read TGTGCCATCGGCTACGCCGGCAATCAGCCCCAGCATTTT. Translation gives CAIGYAGNQPQHF.

This clonotype was detected a few times. The V gene is TRBV18, the J gene TRBJ2-7; TRBD2 is a possible D gene (5 bases). The V end was cut by 2 bases, the J end by 4 bases, with 9 bases between. Looked up from germline, CDR1 is KGHSH and CDR2 is LQKENI. CDR3 length: 13 amino acids. CDR3 loop: CASSPIAGYEQYF. DNA for the CDR3: TGTGCCAGCTCACCAATCGCGGGTTACGAGCAGTACTTC. Looking up the rest from reference TRBV18 and TRBJ2-7 gives the full variable domain: NAGVMQNPRHLVRRRGQEARLRCSPMKGHSHVYWYRQLPEEGLKFMVYLQKENIIDESGMPKERFSAEFPKEGPSILRIQQVVRGDSAAYFCASSPIAGYEQYFGPGTRLTVT.

The chain has TRBV24-1 and TRBJ1-2, with D tentatively TRBD1 (5 bases). This CDR3 is 13 amino acids long. Trimming took off 4 bases at V and 4 bases at J, with 9 bases between the two ends. Germline V gene data show CDR1 as KGHDR and CDR2 as SFDVKD. CDR3 coding DNA: TGTGCCACCAGTGAACAGGCGAGCTATGGCTACACCTTC. Amino acid sequence: CATSEQASYGYTF.

This clonotype has just a few counts. The chain carries TRBV3-1 and TRBJ1-1, with D tentatively TRBD1 (5 bases). Trimming left V 3 bases short and J 2 bases short, with 7 bases between. This CDR3 is 13 amino acids long. CDR1 LGHDT and CDR2 YNNKEL come from the germline V gene (reference sequence). CDR3 nucleotides: TGTGCCAGCAGCCAGGACATAAACACTGAAGCTTTCTTT. This codes for CASSQDINTEAFF.

V gene TRBV20-1 combines with J gene TRBJ2-7; possibly TRBD1 for D (5 bases). This CDR3 comprises 15 residues. Per germline, CDR1 DFQATT and CDR2 SNEGSKA (reference sequence). Deletions cut 4 bases from V and 3 bases from J, with 19 bases between. The CDR3: CSAKGPGRVDYEQYF. In DNA form, the CDR3 reads TGCAGTGCTAAAGGACCAGGCAGGGTGGACTACGAGCAGTACTTC.

There are many counts of this clonotype. The rearrangement joins TRBV12-3 or TRBV12-4 to TRBJ2-3; D unresolved. V was cut by 1 base and J by 3 bases, with 8 bases left in between. There are 14 residues in the CDR3. The CDR3: CASSLGGRTDTQYF. The CDR3 nucleotides read TGTGCCAGCAGTTTAGGGGGTCGGACAGATACGCAGTATTTT.

This clonotype showed up just a few times. This sequence joins TRBV12-3 or TRBV12-4 and TRBJ1-2; weak D call: TRBD1 (5 bases). With 7 bases removed from V and 7 bases from J, the gap between germline ends came to 19 bases. The CDR3 has 14 amino acids. The CDR3 DNA follows: TGTGCCAGCACTACGGACACTATGAGGAGTGGCTACACCTTC. This sequence encodes CASTTDTMRSGYTF.

This clonotype was seen repeatedly, ten times or more. The V call is TRBV3-1, the J call TRBJ1-6; no definite D call. Trimming cost V 3 bases and J 9 bases, with 15 bases left between them. Germline CDR1 LGHDT, CDR2 YNNKEL (reference sequence). This CDR3 region has 15 residues. In nucleotides, the CDR3 is TGTGCCAGCAGCCAGAGGACCGGAAAGGGTTCACCCCTCCACTTT. It specifies CASSQRTGKGSPLHF.